This entry lists 6 T cell receptor beta chains sequenced from one sample in a study of cytomegalovirus exposure and HLA in healthy donors. The primer mix had 60 Vbeta and 13 Jbeta primers. This table comes from immunoSEQ multiplex PCR, and its TCRdb copy is limited to in-frame clones, with some not included. The sample consists of about 140,000 clones, 55% to 80% of them appearing once. Source material: PBMCs. Every receptor here comes from a woman in her thirties or forties in good health and CMV-seronegative.

V usage is TRBV15 and J usage is TRBJ1-4, with D perhaps TRBD1 (5 bases). The CDR3 runs to 15 residues. V was shortened by 0 bases and J by 5 bases, with 10 bases between the two germline ends. Germline values: CDR1 LNHNV, CDR2 YYDKDF (reference sequence). The CDR3 is CATSRDKGLNEKLFF. The DNA of the CDR3 is TGTGCCACCAGCAGAGATAAGGGACTCAATGAAAAACTGTTTTTT. The full variable domain, rest sourced from reference TRBV15 and TRBJ1-4, is DAMVIQNPRYQVTQFGKPVTLSCSQTLNHNVMYWYQQKSSQAPKLLFHYYDKDFNNEADTPDNFQSRRPNTSFCFLDIRSPGLGDTAMYLCATSRDKGLNEKLFFGSGTQLSVL.

The chain recombines TRBV7-3 with TRBJ2-3; the match to TRBD2 covers 14 bases. The CDR3 totals 17 residues. V dropped 1 base and J dropped 4; count of bases not matched to a gene: 4. Looked up from germline, CDR1 is SGHTA and CDR2 is FQGTGA. Written as DNA, the CDR3 is TGTGCCAGCAGCTTAAGGACTAGCGGGGGGATAGCAGATACGCAGTATTTT. Amino acid sequence: CASSLRTSGGIADTQYF.

This clone has just a few counts. The rearrangement joins TRBV2 to TRBJ1-1, with a weak D call TRBD1 (6 bases). Germline CDR1 reads SNHLY; CDR2 reads FYNNEI. The CDR3 is 14 residues long. V was cut by 4 bases and J by 1 base, with 10 bases left in between. Here the CDR3 reads CASSGRGSNTEAFF. CDR3 nucleotides: TGTGCCAGCAGTGGCAGGGGCTCGAACACTGAAGCTTTCTTT.

This sequence joins TRBV28 and TRBJ2-7; 8 positions agree with TRBD1. V gave up 6 bases and J gave up 3 bases; unmatched junction bases: 4. Germline V gene lookup returns CDR1 MDHEN and CDR2 SYDVKM. The CDR3 consists of 13 residues. The CDR3 nucleotides are TGTGCCAGCAGAAGACAGGGGAACTACGAGCAGTACGTC. Residues: CASRRQGNYEQYV.

The V and J genes are TRBV7-9 and TRBJ2-1; 9 bases are a match to TRBD2. The junction had 8 bases not matched to a gene; V was cut back by 5 bases and J by 9 bases. Looked up from germline, CDR1 is SEHNR and CDR2 is FQNEAQ (reference sequence). The CDR3 covers 14 residues. The CDR3 region has the DNA TGTGCCAGCAGCCGCGGGGGGGCCGACAGTGAGCAGTTCTTC. As protein: CASSRGGADSEQFF.

The chain joins TRBV5-1 to TRBJ2-3; TRBD1 matches 8 bases. This CDR3 contains 15 residues. Looked up from germline, CDR1 is SGHRS and CDR2 is YFSETQ. The trim removed 0 bases at V and 4 bases at J, leaving 4 bases unmatched. For the CDR3, the DNA is TGCGCCAGCAGCTTGGGGGGCAGGGGGCCAGATACGCAGTATTTT. Translation gives CASSLGGRGPDTQYF.